The entry that follows covers one T cell receptor (beta chain) sequence. This clone appeared once. Its target antigen remains unknown. No qualities accompany the bases; no much larger clone lies one base away. Its CDR3 holds 16 amino acids, cysteine through phenylalanine. Of all the DNA, just the CDR3 is kept, 48 bases in frame from base 1. CDR1 and CDR2 were assigned from the germline V gene as MGHRA and YSYEKL. Germline trimming amounts to 2 bases on V and 1 base on J, with 5 as the count of junction bases outside the gene matches. This entry belongs to a study of T cell changes during pregnancy in multiple sclerosis (dated by TCRdb to about 2019). With respect to the entire study: In women with multiple sclerosis, the researchers looked at how the T cell repertoire shifted as pregnancy progressed.

Library method: the immunoSEQ multiplex PCR assay. The table was pulled from immuneACCESS by TCRdb, which kept in-frame rearrangements only. Such tables lose some clones; where checked, under half of the loss comes from unresolved V genes, and the rest has no known cause. Across this sample there are about 38,000 clones, with roughly nine tenths seen only once. The ten largest clones add up to roughly 6.1% of the sample. Sequences were derived from CD8+ T cells from peripheral blood mononuclear cells, sampled in the second trimester of pregnancy. Recombination linked TRBV4-1 to TRBJ2-7; a stretch of 10 junction bases matches TRBD1. The receptor was isolated from a female donor with multiple sclerosis, enrolled in a pregnancy study. The encoded CDR3 is CASSQWGTGDSYEQYF. The DNA is TGCGCCAGCAGCCAATGGGGGACAGGGGATTCCTACGAGCAGTACTTC.